One and the same sample provided the 6 T cell receptor beta chains below, sequenced in a study of cytomegalovirus exposure and HLA in healthy donors. Use of 60 Vbeta and 13 Jbeta primers characterized the PCR. This table comes from immunoSEQ multiplex PCR, and its TCRdb copy is limited to in-frame clones, with some not included. The sample lists 85,000 to 90,000 clones; about 80% were seen once. Sequences were obtained from PBMCs. These receptor sequences come from a man under 40 in good health and CMV-seropositive.

The V call is TRBV19, the J call TRBJ1-4; TRBD1 is a possible D gene (6 bases). The length of the CDR3 is 16 residues. The V gene's germline CDR1 is LNHDA and CDR2 SQIVND (reference sequence). The ends were cut back, 5 bases at V and 0 bases at J, with 13 bases in the middle. The CDR3 sequence is CASSPGQRSTNEKLFF. The DNA for the CDR3 is TGTGCCAGTAGTCCTGGACAGCGATCAACTAATGAAAAACTGTTTTTT.

V and J are TRBV7-8 and TRBJ2-5, with 8 positions matching TRBD2. V was pared by 5 bases and J by 2 bases, with 16 bases of the junction left unmatched. This CDR3 is 18 amino acids long. Germline lookup yields CDR1 SGHVS and CDR2 FQNEAQ. CDR3 loop: CASSPVGAGGFIQETQYF. The DNA of the CDR3 is TGTGCCAGCAGCCCAGTTGGGGCGGGGGGTTTCATACAAGAGACCCAGTACTTC.

This clone was observed a handful of times. The chain joins TRBV5-1 to TRBJ1-1, with TRBD1 identical over 11 bases. CDR1 and CDR2 (germline): SGHRS, YFSETQ. Trimming cost V 3 bases and J 6 bases; bases outside gene matches: 4. This CDR3 is 14 amino acids long. The CDR3 coding sequence is TGCGCCAGCAGCTGGGGACAGGGGGGTTCTGAAGCTTTCTTT. Amino acid sequence: CASSWGQGGSEAFF.

A note on this clone: In the same sample, other DNA sequences code for this CDR3. The J gene is TRBJ2-7, the V gene TRBV18; D gene unclear. The germline gives CDR1 KGHSH, CDR2 LQKENI. Trimming stripped 3 bases from V and 0 bases from J, with 6 bases between. The CDR3 is made up of 13 amino acids. In nucleotides, the CDR3 is TGTGCCAGCTCACCGAGAAGCTCCTACGAGCAGTACTTC. Its protein is CASSPRSSYEQYF.

The chain carries TRBV29-1 and TRBJ2-3; weak D call: TRBD2 (6 bases). With 6 bases removed from V and 0 bases from J, the gap between germline ends came to 10 bases. CDR1 is SQVTM, CDR2 ANQGSEA, per germline. The CDR3 consists of 13 residues. Here the CDR3 reads CSVRGESTDTQYF. The CDR3 coding sequence is TGCAGCGTCCGCGGGGAGAGCACAGATACGCAGTATTTT.

This rearrangement joins TRBV5-4 to TRBJ2-2; D might be TRBD2 (7 bases). Germline CDR1 reads SGHNT; CDR2 reads YYREEE (reference sequence). CDR3 size: 14 residues. Trimming cost V 4 bases and J 5 bases, with 12 bases left between them. The CDR3 nucleotides are TGTGCCAGCAGCCAGGGGAGGGGGACCGGGGAGCTGTTTTTT. This sequence encodes CASSQGRGTGELFF.